This T cell receptor (beta chain) derives from a study of CD8 T cells in ankylosing spondylitis. A single record per CDR3 protein comes from TCRdb applying MiXCR to the 5' RACE reads. The sample has about 700,000 distinct CDR3 sequences, over 15% seen once. As concerns this clonotype: Its antigen is undetermined.

Trimming took 3 bases from V and 1 from J, leaving 12 bases between them. Per germline, CDR1 DFQATT and CDR2 SNEGSKA (reference sequence). There are 14 residues in the CDR3. Overall study findings and caveats: Matched synovial fluid from ankylosing spondylitis patients was reported to be enriched for disease-linked clones. Seemingly distinctive of ankylosing spondylitis blood was a TCR beta motif formed by eight highly homologous variants.

Sequenced sample: blood, either unsorted or a sorted T cell fraction (not recorded which). The chain has TRBV20-1 and TRBJ1-1; D remains unclear. The receptor was isolated from a male donor with ankylosing spondylitis. DNA of the CDR3: TGCAGTGCTAGGGAATCACAGACGAACACTGAAGCTTTCTTT. Translating it yields CSARESQTNTEAFF.